A selection of T cell receptor beta chains follows, all from one sample in a study of cytomegalovirus exposure and HLA in healthy donors. This table comes from immunoSEQ multiplex PCR, and its TCRdb copy is limited to in-frame clones, with some not included. The repertoire includes about 160,000 clones, around 80% of them detected once, and 1.5% to 2.5% sits in the top ten. The specimen was PBMCs. The source of these receptors is a man between 18 and 29 years old in good health and CMV-seronegative. The CDR3 runs from the conserved cysteine through the conserved F or W. Each record gives: clone size, V gene, D gene, J gene, CDR3 DNA, CDR3 protein. The D gene is left open where the match is weak. Expanded clones are given a class, and other clones once, few, many or no size at all.

>NA|TRBV25-1|NA|TRBJ1-4
TGTGCCAGCAGTGAATGGAGCGGGGTAGACGAAAAACTGTTTTTT
CASSEWSGVDEKLFF
>NA|TRBV15|TRBD2|TRBJ2-3
TGTGCCACCAGCAGAGAGGCGGGAGCGACAGATACGCAGTATTTT
CATSREAGATDTQYF
>NA|TRBV5-1|TRBD1|TRBJ1-1
TGCGCCAGCAGCCTAGGGACAGCTAAGAGGACTGAAGCTTTCTTT
CASSLGTAKRTEAFF
>NA|TRBV7-8|TRBD1|TRBJ1-2
TGTGCCAGCAGCTTAGGAACAGGGGGCGGCTACACCTTC
CASSLGTGGGYTF
>NA|TRBV5-1|NA|TRBJ2-3
TGCGCCAGCAGCTTGGTGGCTACAGATACGCAGTATTTT
CASSLVATDTQYF
>NA|TRBV15|TRBD1|TRBJ2-2
TGTGCCACCAGCAGAGATCTCGACAGGGATGTCGGGGAGCTGTTTTTT
CATSRDLDRDVGELFF
>NA|TRBV5-1|TRBD1|TRBJ2-5
TGCGCCAGCAGCTCCGGGACAGGGGCGGCCGAGGCCCAGTACTTC
CASSSGTGAAEAQYF
>NA|TRBV28|NA|TRBJ2-3
TGTGCCAGCAGTGTGGTTGCGGCTAGGAGCACAGATACGCAGTATTTT
CASSVVAARSTDTQYF
>NA|TRBV27|TRBD1|TRBJ1-5
TGTGCCAGCAGTTCTACAGGGGTTCGACAGCCCCAGCATTTT
CASSSTGVRQPQHF
>NA|TRBV19|TRBD2|TRBJ2-1
TGTGCCAGTAGTATAAGGATTTACGGGGGGAATGAGCAGTTCTTC
CASSIRIYGGNEQFF
>NA|TRBV7-8|NA|TRBJ2-1
TGTGCCAGCAGCCCCCTTCGGGGGACGGGAAATGAGCAGTTCTTC
CASSPLRGTGNEQFF
>NA|TRBV6-5|TRBD1|TRBJ2-7
TGTGCCAGCAGCCTACAGGGGCGATACGAGCAGTACTTC
CASSLQGRYEQYF
>NA|TRBV4-1|NA|TRBJ2-7
TGCGCCAGCAGCCGCACAGGGCGCGACCGCTCCTACGAGCAGTACTTC
CASSRTGRDRSYEQYF
>few|TRBV18|NA|TRBJ2-2
TGTGCCAGCTCACAAAGTGCCCCACCTTCAGGACTTGGATCTACCGGGGAGCTGTTTTTT
CASSQSAPPSGLGSTGELFF
>NA|TRBV6-5|NA|TRBJ1-2
TGTGCCAGCAGTTACTCGAAAGGGGTCGGTTTTGTCTACACCTTC
CASSYSKGVGFVYTF
>NA|TRBV18|TRBD2|TRBJ2-3
TGTGCCAGCTCGCCCAGGTCGGCGGGAGTAAGCACAGATACGCAGTATTTT
CASSPRSAGVSTDTQYF
>NA|TRBV12-5|TRBD1|TRBJ1-5
TGTGCTAGTGGTATGGGGACAGGGCTTCAGCCCCAGCATTTT
CASGMGTGLQPQHF